Listed here are 21 T cell receptor beta chains from one sample, sequenced in a study of monozygotic twins with cystic fibrosis. Clones were read by immunoSEQ multiplex PCR, and TCRdb kept only the in-frame ones, dropping some. The sample holds about 36,000 clones; roughly 84% are singletons and the top ten take 1.5% to 2%. The sequencing sample was made of blood. Receptor source: a girl between 2 and 10 years old with cystic fibrosis.

V and J are TRBV6-5 and TRBJ1-1; D unclear. The CDR3 is 14 amino acids. V was cut by 0 bases and J by 5 bases, with 10 bases left in between. Germline V gene data show CDR1 as MNHEY and CDR2 as SVGAGI. The DNA of the CDR3 is TGTGCCAGCAGTTACTCATGGGGAGAGACTGAAGCTTTCTTT. It translates to CASSYSWGETEAFF.

This chain uses TRBV7-2 with TRBJ2-1; TRBD1 matches 8 bases. Trimming took 2 bases from V and 6 from J; bases not matched to a gene: 3. This CDR3 contains 14 residues. Germline V lookup: CDR1 SGHTA, CDR2 FQGNSA. CDR3 protein: CASSLTRGRNEQFF. The CDR3 DNA reads TGTGCCAGCAGCTTAACCAGGGGGCGCAATGAGCAGTTCTTC.

The chain uses TRBV7-2 and TRBJ2-2, with D possibly being TRBD1 or TRBD2 (6 bases each). Trimming removed 1 base at V and 1 base at J, with 10 bases between. This CDR3 has 16 residues. The germline V gene encodes CDR1 SGHTA and CDR2 FQGNSA. The CDR3 DNA is TGTGCCAGCAGCTTAGACGGGGGCCTGAACACCGGGGAGCTGTTTTTT. Translating gives CASSLDGGLNTGELFF. Looking up the rest from reference TRBV7-2 and TRBJ2-2 gives the full variable domain: GAGVSQSPSNKVTEKGKDVELRCDPISGHTALYWYRQSLGQGLEFLIYFQGNSAPDKSGLPSDRFSAERTGGSVSTLTIQRTQQEDSAVYLCASSLDGGLNTGELFFGEGSRLTVL.

The chain employs TRBV4-1 and TRBJ1-4; D is ambiguous. V was shortened by 3 bases and J by 6 bases, with 11 bases between the two germline ends. CDR1 and CDR2 (germline): MGHRA, YSYEKL. This CDR3 comprises 14 residues. CDR3 amino acids: CASSQGRPYEKLFF. The CDR3 region has the DNA TGCGCCAGCAGCCAGGGCAGACCTTATGAAAAACTGTTTTTT.

V gene TRBV6-4 combines with J gene TRBJ2-3; 7 nucleotides align to TRBD1. V was pared by 3 bases and J by 3 bases, with 3 bases of the junction left unmatched. Germline V lookup: CDR1 MRHNA, CDR2 SNTAGT. The length of the CDR3 is 14 residues. CDR3: CASSETGVTDTQYF. DNA of the CDR3: TGTGCCAGCAGTGAAACAGGGGTGACAGATACGCAGTATTTT.

This CDR3 is CASSVSSTNEQFF. The CDR3 DNA reads TGTGCCAGCAGCGTTTCTAGCACGAATGAGCAGTTCTTC. V usage is TRBV9 and J usage is TRBJ2-1; D may be TRBD2 (5 bases). V gave up 2 bases and J gave up 7 bases, with 10 bases separating them. CDR3 length equals 13 residues. Germline CDR1 is SGDLS and CDR2 is YYNGEE.

The chain joins TRBV5-1 to TRBJ2-2; unclear D gene. The CDR3 totals 14 residues. Germline loops: CDR1 SGHRS, CDR2 YFSETQ. Trimming took 4 bases from V and 4 from J, leaving 11 bases between them. The CDR3 DNA sequence: TGCGCCAGCAGCGGGGTCGTTGCCACCGGGGAGCTGTTTTTT. Amino acids: CASSGVVATGELFF.

The J gene is TRBJ2-7, the V gene TRBV29-1; 10 nucleotides align to TRBD1. Trimming removed 6 bases from V and 7 bases from J; junction bases left unmatched: 12. The CDR3 totals 14 residues. Germline lookup yields CDR1 SQVTM and CDR2 ANQGSEA. CDR3 nucleotide sequence: TGCAGCGTAGGGGACAGGGGCATCTGGGAGGAGCAGTACTTC. Encoded protein: CSVGDRGIWEEQYF.

The chain combines TRBV29-1 with TRBJ2-7; TRBD1 aligns across 8 bases. Looked up from germline, CDR1 is SQVTM and CDR2 is ANQGSEA. This CDR3 has 15 residues. The trim removed 7 bases at V and 2 bases at J, leaving 13 bases unmatched. CDR3 bases: TGCAGCGCGGGGGTTCCAGGGGGCAAACCCTACGAGCAGTACTTC. This gives the protein CSAGVPGGKPYEQYF.

This clone showed up just once. This rearrangement joins TRBV15 to TRBJ2-7, with D perhaps TRBD2 (6 bases). The CDR3 runs 13 residues. Per germline, CDR1 LNHNV and CDR2 YYDKDF (reference sequence). Deletions cut 5 bases from V and 7 bases from J, with 15 bases between. The CDR3 coding sequence is TGTGCCACCAGCCCACCCCTGGAGGGAGAGCAGTACTTC. It encodes CATSPPLEGEQYF.

The CDR3 DNA follows: TGTGCCAGCAGTCGCCTAGGACAGGGGGGCAACGAGCAGTACTTC. Protein product: CASSRLGQGGNEQYF. The gene calls are TRBV6-5 and TRBJ2-7; 10 bases match TRBD1. Germline values: CDR1 MNHEY, CDR2 SVGAGI. This CDR3 has 15 amino acids. The V segment lost 5 bases and the J segment 5 bases; nucleotides outside the gene matches: 9.

There are a few counts of this clone. The chain carries TRBV30 and TRBJ2-2, with TRBD1 as a possible D gene (6 bases). Germline loops: CDR1 GTSNPN, CDR2 SVGIG (reference sequence). The CDR3 is 14 amino acids. V lost 1 base and J lost 0, with 6 bases in between. Here the CDR3 DNA reads TGTGCCTGGAGTGGGGGGCCGAACACCGGGGAGCTGTTTTTT. It yields the protein CAWSGGPNTGELFF.

V and J are TRBV29-1 and TRBJ2-7; D possibly uses TRBD1 or TRBD2 (5 bases each). The CDR3 runs to 13 residues. V lost 4 bases and J 2 bases, leaving 12 bases between the germline ends. Germline CDR1 is SQVTM and CDR2 is ANQGSEA. The CDR3 sequence is CSVVSGTTYEQYF. The CDR3 region has the DNA TGCAGCGTTGTTTCGGGGACCACCTACGAGCAGTACTTC.

The CDR3 loop reads CASSPYRGLGDEQYF. The CDR3 DNA reads TGCGCCAGCAGCCCCTACAGGGGGCTCGGGGACGAGCAGTACTTC. The chain is built from TRBV5-1 and TRBJ2-7; 9 bases fit TRBD1. The junction had 10 bases not matched to a gene; V was cut back by 4 bases and J by 5 bases. From germline, CDR1 is SGHRS and CDR2 YFSETQ. The CDR3 runs 15 residues.

The chain has TRBV7-2 and TRBJ2-7, with D perhaps being TRBD1 or TRBD2 (5 bases each). The germline CDR1 and CDR2 sequences are SGHTA and FQGNSA. The V end lost 4 bases, the J end lost 4 bases, and 11 bases lay between the germline ends. This CDR3 is built from 13 residues. CDR3 amino acids: CASSSGTGYEQYF. CDR3 DNA sequence: TGTGCCAGCAGCTCGGGGACGGGGTACGAGCAGTACTTC. The complete variable domain, with remaining parts taken from reference TRBV7-2 and TRBJ2-7, reads GAGVSQSPSNKVTEKGKDVELRCDPISGHTALYWYRQSLGQGLEFLIYFQGNSAPDKSGLPSDRFSAERTGGSVSTLTIQRTQQEDSAVYLCASSSGTGYEQYFGPGTRLTVT.

The sample holds one count of this clone. This sequence joins TRBV6-6 and TRBJ2-3; D not certain. This CDR3 region has 12 residues. Germline CDR1 reads MNHNY; CDR2 reads SVGAGI (reference sequence). The V and J ends lost 6 bases and 0 bases respectively, with 4 bases between them. For the CDR3, the DNA is TGTGCCAGCAGGACTAGCACAGATACGCAGTATTTT. This codes for CASRTSTDTQYF.

The gene calls are TRBV6-1 and TRBJ2-5; the D gene is possibly TRBD1 (6 bases). Germline values: CDR1 MNHNS, CDR2 SASEGT. This CDR3 is built from 13 residues. V shed 8 bases and J shed 7 bases, with 17 bases lying between them. The chain's CDR3 is CASARDNKGTQYF. DNA of the CDR3: TGTGCCAGCGCCCGGGACAACAAGGGGACCCAGTACTTC.

This clone has just one count. This rearrangement joins TRBV7-6 to TRBJ1-2; D remains ambiguous. CDR1 is SGHVS, CDR2 FNYEAQ, per germline. This CDR3 is built from 15 residues. V was clipped by 5 bases and J by 0 bases, with 13 bases between them. In DNA, the CDR3 is TGTGCCAGCAGCCCGACCTCCGGAGCTAACTATGGCTACACCTTC. It is translated as CASSPTSGANYGYTF.

The chain couples TRBV5-4 to TRBJ1-2; TRBD1 matches at 7 bases. CDR1 is SGHNT and CDR2 is YYREEE in the germline V gene (reference sequence). V gave up 4 bases and J gave up 5 bases; unmatched junction bases: 14. This CDR3 spans 16 amino acids. CDR3 protein: CASSPRVVGGLYGYTF. The CDR3 region has the DNA TGTGCCAGCAGCCCCCGGGTGGTAGGGGGCTTGTATGGCTACACCTTC.

This clone was detected only a few times. The chain recombines TRBV6-1 with TRBJ1-5, with D possibly being TRBD1 (6 bases). V lost 2 bases and J 5 bases, leaving 10 bases between the germline ends. Germline CDR1 is MNHNS and CDR2 is SASEGT. The CDR3 loop spans 14 amino acids. This CDR3 is CASSEQGSYQPQHF. CDR3 DNA: TGTGCCAGCAGTGAACAGGGGAGTTATCAGCCCCAGCATTTT.

The rearrangement uses TRBV5-6 and TRBJ1-1; a weak D match, TRBD1 (5 bases). CDR1 and CDR2 (germline): SGHDT, YYEEEE. Between the trimmed V and J ends, which lost 5 bases and 2 bases, there was a span of 10 bases. The CDR3 consists of 13 residues. CDR3 nucleotide sequence: TGTGCCAGCAGTTTTACAGGAAACACTGAAGCTTTCTTT. Amino acid sequence: CASSFTGNTEAFF.